The clone carrying this TCR beta chain has only one observation. CDR3 size: 14 residues. CDR1 is MDHEN and CDR2 is SYDVKM in the germline V gene. Deletions cut 4 bases from V and 6 bases from J, with 15 bases between. In the study's own analysis: Estimation of nucleated cell counts was performed using reference gene primer amplification. Assay: immunoSEQ multiplex PCR; the TCRdb copy retains only in-frame clones and omits some. V and J calls and clone size are those listed in that table; D and trimming were worked out from the DNA. The sample lists 150,000 to 200,000 clones; 86% were seen once. This specimen comes from a study of blood T cell repertoires in COVID-19. Overall study: COVID-19 samples from acute and convalescent phases originated in the United States, Italy and Spain. T cells, B-cell-depleted T cells, or PBMCs provided the cDNA or gDNA that served as material.

The V and J genes are TRBV28 and TRBJ2-5; possibly TRBD1 for D (6 bases). This clonotype was obtained from a man between 18 and 35 years old with acute or convalescent COVID-19. The sequencing sample was made of peripheral blood. CDR3 loop: CASSSLQGIKTQYF. The DNA for the CDR3 is TGTGCCAGCAGTTCGCTACAGGGTATAAAGACCCAGTACTTC.